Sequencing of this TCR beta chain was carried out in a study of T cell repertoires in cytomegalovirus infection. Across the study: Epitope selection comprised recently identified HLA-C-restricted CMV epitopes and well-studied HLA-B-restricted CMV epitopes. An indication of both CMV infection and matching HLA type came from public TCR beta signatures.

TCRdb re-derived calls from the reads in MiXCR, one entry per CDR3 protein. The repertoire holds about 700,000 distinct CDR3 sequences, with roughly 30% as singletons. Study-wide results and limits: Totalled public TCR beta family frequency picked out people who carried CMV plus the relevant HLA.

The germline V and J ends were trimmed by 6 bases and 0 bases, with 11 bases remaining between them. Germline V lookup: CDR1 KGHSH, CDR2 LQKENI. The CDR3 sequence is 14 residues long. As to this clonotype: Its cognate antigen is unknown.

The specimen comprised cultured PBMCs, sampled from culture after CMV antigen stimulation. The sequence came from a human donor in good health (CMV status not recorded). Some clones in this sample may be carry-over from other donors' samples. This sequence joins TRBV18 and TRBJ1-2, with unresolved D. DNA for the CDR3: TGTGCCAGCTCCCTCGGCGAGGCTAACTATGGCTACACCTTC. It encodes CASSLGEANYGYTF.